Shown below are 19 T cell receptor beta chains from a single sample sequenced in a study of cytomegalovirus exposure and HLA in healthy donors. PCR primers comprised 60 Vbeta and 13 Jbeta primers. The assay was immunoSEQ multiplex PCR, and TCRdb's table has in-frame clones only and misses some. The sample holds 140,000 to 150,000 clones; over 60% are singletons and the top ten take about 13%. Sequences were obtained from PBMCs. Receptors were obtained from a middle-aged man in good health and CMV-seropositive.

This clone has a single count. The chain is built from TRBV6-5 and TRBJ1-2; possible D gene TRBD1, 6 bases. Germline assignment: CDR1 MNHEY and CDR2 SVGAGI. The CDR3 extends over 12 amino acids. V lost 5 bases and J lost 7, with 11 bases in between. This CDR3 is CASSGGASGYTF. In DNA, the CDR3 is TGTGCCAGCAGTGGGGGGGCCTCTGGCTACACCTTC.

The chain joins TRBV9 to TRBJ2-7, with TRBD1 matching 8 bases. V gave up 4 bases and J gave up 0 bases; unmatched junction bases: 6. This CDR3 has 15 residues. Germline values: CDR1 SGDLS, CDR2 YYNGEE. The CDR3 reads CASSIRTGSSYEQYF. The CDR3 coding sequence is TGTGCCAGCAGCATCCGGACAGGGAGCTCCTACGAGCAGTACTTC.

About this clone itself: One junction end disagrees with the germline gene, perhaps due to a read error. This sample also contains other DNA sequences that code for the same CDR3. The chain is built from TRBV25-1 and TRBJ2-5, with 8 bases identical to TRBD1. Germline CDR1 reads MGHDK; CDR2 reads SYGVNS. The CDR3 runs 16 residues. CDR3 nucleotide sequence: TGTGCCAGCAGTGATCATGAGGGGACAGGTCAAGAGACTCAGTACTTC. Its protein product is CASSDHEGTGQETQYF.

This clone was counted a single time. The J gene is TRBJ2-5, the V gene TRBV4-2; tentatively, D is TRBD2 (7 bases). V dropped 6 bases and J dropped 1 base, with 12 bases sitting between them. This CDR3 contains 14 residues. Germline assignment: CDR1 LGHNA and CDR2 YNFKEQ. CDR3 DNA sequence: TGTGCCAGCAGTCAGGGAGGGGGCCAAGAGACCCAGTACTTC. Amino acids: CASSQGGGQETQYF.

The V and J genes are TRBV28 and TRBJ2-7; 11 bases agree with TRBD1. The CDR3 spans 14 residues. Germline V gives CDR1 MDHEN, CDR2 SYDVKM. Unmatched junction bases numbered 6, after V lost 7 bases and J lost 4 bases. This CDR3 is CASTSGTGGYEQYF. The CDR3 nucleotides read TGTGCCAGCACCTCCGGGACAGGGGGTTACGAGCAGTACTTC.

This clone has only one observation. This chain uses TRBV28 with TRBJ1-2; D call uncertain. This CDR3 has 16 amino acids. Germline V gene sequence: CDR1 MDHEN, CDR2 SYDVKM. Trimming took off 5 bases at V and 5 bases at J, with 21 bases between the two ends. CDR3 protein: CASSDPPLAGGYGYTF. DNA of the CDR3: TGTGCCAGCAGTGATCCCCCTCTGGCAGGTGGTTATGGCTACACCTTC.

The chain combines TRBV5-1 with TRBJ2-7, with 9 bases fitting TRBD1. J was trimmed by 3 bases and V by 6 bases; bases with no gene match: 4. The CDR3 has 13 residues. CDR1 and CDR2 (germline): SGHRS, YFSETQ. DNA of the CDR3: TGCGCCAGCAACCCGGGACAGGGCTACGAGCAGTACTTC. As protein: CASNPGQGYEQYF.

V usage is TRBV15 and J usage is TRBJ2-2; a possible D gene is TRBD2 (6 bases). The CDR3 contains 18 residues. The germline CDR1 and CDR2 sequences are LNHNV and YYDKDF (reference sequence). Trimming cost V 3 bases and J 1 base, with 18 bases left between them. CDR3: CATSSQGGGFVNTGELFF. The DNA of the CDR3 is TGTGCCACCAGCAGCCAAGGTGGGGGGTTCGTGAACACCGGGGAGCTGTTTTTT.

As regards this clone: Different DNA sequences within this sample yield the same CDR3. The CDR3 here is CASSSTGANTEAFF. CDR3 bases: TGTGCCAGCAGTTCCACGGGAGCGAACACTGAAGCTTTCTTT. The V gene is TRBV28, the J gene TRBJ1-1; D ambiguous. The germline CDR1 and CDR2 sequences are MDHEN and SYDVKM. The CDR3 extends over 14 amino acids. Trimming stripped 4 bases from V and 1 base from J, with 10 bases between.

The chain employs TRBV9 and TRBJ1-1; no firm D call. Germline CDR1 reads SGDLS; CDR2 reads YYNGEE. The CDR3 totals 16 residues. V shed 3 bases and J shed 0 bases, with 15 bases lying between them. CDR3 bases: TGTGCCAGCAGCGCCCATCCTGAACCGGTGAACACTGAAGCTTTCTTT. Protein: CASSAHPEPVNTEAFF.

The CDR3 reads CASSLNSGNVNGELFF. The CDR3 DNA sequence: TGTGCCAGCAGCTTAAATAGCGGGAACGTGAACGGGGAGCTGTTTTTT. This chain joins TRBV7-3 and TRBJ2-2, with TRBD2 matching 8 bases. This CDR3 region has 16 residues. After removal of 1 base from V and 7 bases from J, the junction contained 8 bases not matched to a gene. CDR1 and CDR2 (germline): SGHTA, FQGTGA.

The CDR3 coding sequence is TGCGCCAGCAGCTTGGAACAGGGATACAATGAGCAGTTCTTC. Its protein is CASSLEQGYNEQFF. This chain connects TRBV5-1 to TRBJ2-1, with D perhaps matching TRBD1 (6 bases). Trimming removed 0 bases from V and 4 bases from J, with 8 bases in between. The CDR3 runs to 14 residues. Germline CDR1 and CDR2: SGHRS and YFSETQ.

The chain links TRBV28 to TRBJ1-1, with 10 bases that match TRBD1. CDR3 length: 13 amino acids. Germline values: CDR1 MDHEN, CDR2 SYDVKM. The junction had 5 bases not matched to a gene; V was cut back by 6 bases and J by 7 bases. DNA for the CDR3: TGTGCCAGCAGACCGGGACAGGGGCTTGAAGCTTTCTTT. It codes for CASRPGQGLEAFF.

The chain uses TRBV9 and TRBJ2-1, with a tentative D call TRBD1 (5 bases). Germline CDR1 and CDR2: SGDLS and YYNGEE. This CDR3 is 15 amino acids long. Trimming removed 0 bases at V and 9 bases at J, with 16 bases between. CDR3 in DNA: TGTGCCAGCAGCGTAGGGTCTATTGGGGCTTCTGAGCAGTTCTTC. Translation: CASSVGSIGASEQFF.

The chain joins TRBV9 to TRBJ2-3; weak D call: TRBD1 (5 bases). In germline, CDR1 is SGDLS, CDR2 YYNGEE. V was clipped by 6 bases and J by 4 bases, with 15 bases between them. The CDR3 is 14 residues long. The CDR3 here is CASTQGVWADTQYF. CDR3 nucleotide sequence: TGTGCCAGCACCCAGGGCGTATGGGCAGATACGCAGTATTTT.

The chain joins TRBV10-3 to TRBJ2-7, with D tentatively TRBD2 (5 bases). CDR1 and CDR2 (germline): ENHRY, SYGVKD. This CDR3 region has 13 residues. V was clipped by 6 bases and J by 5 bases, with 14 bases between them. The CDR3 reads CAIRETNVNEQYF. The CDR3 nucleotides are TGTGCCATCAGAGAGACTAATGTGAACGAGCAGTACTTC.

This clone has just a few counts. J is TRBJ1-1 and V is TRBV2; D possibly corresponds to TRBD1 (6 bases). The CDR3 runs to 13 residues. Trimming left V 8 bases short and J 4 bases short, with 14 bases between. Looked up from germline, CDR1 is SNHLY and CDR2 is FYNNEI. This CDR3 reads CASGRGRSTEAFF. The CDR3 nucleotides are TGTGCCAGCGGCAGGGGTAGGAGCACTGAAGCTTTCTTT.

The CDR3 reads CSVTKGTSHNEQFF. The DNA for the CDR3 is TGCAGCGTTACTAAAGGGACTAGCCACAATGAGCAGTTCTTC. The chain joins TRBV29-1 to TRBJ2-1, with 9 bases aligning to TRBD2. Germline V CDR1 and CDR2: SQVTM, ANQGSEA. The CDR3 is made up of 14 amino acids. V gave up 5 bases and J gave up 5 bases; unmatched junction bases: 7.

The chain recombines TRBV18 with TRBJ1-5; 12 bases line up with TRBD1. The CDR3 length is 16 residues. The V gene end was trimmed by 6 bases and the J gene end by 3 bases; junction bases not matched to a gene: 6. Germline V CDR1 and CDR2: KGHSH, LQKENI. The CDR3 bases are TGTGCCAGCTCGCCATGGGACAGGGGGCTCAATCAGCCCCAGCATTTT. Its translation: CASSPWDRGLNQPQHF.